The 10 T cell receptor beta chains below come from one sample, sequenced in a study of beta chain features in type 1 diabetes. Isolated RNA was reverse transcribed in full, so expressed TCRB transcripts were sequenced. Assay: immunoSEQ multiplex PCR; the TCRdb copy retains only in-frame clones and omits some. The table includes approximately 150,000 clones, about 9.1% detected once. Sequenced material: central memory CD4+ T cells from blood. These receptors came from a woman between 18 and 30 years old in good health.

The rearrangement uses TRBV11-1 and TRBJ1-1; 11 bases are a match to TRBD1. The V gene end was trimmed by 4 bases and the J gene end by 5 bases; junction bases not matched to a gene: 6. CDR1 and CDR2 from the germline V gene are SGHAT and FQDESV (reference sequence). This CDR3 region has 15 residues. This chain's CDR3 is CASSSGQGAQTEAFF. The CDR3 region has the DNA TGTGCCAGCAGCTCAGGACAGGGGGCGCAGACTGAAGCTTTCTTT. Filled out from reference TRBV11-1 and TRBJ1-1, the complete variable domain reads EAEVAQSPRYKITEKSQAVAFWCDPISGHATLYWYRQILGQGPELLVQFQDESVVDDSQLPKDRFSAERLKGVDSTLKIQPAELGDSAMYLCASSSGQGAQTEAFFGQGTRLTVV.

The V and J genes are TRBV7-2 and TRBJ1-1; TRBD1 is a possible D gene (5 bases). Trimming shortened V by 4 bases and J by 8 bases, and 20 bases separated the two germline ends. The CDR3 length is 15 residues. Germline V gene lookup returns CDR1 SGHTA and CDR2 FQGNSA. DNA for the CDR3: TGTGCCAGCAGCTCCTGGCAGCGGGGGAGGTTGGAAGCTTTCTTT. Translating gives CASSSWQRGRLEAFF.

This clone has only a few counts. DNA of the CDR3: TGTGCCGCCACCAACGGGGACAGCGAAAACATTCAGTACTTC. Amino acid sequence: CAATNGDSENIQYF. The rearrangement joins TRBV2 to TRBJ2-4; 7 bases agree with TRBD1. The CDR3 consists of 14 residues. V trimming: 11 bases; J trimming: 5 bases; junction bases outside the gene matches: 12. From germline, CDR1 is SNHLY and CDR2 FYNNEI.

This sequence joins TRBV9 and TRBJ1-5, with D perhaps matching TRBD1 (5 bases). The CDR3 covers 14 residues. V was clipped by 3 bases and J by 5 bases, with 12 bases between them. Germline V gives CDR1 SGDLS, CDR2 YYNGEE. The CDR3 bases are TGTGCCAGCAGCGCGACAGCAGAATATCAGCCCCAGCATTTT. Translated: CASSATAEYQPQHF.

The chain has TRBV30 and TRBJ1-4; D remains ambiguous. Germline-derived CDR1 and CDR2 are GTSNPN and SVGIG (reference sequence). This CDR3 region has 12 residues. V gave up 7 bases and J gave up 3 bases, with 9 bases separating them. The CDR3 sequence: CALERANEKLFF. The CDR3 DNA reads TGTGCCTTGGAGAGGGCTAATGAAAAACTGTTTTTT.

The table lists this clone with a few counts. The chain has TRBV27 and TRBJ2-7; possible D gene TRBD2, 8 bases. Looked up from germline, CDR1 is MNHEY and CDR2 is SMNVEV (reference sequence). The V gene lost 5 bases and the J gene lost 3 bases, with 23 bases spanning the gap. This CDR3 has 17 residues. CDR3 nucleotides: TGTGCCAGCAGTCCCCGACAGGGTAAGCGGGAGTACTACGAGCAGTACTTC. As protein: CASSPRQGKREYYEQYF.

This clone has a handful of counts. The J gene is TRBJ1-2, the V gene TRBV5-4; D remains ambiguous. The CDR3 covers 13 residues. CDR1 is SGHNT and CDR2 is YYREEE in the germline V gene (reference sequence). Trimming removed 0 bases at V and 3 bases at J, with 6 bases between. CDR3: CASSLDSYYGYTF. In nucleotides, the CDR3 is TGTGCCAGCAGCTTGGACAGCTACTATGGCTACACCTTC.

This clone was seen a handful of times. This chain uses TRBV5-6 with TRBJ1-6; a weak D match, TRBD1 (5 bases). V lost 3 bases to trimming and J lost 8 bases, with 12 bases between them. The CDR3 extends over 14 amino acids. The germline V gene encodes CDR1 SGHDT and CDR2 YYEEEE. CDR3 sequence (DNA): TGTGCCAGCAGCTCCCAGTGGGGGGATTCACCCCTCCACTTT. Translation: CASSSQWGDSPLHF.

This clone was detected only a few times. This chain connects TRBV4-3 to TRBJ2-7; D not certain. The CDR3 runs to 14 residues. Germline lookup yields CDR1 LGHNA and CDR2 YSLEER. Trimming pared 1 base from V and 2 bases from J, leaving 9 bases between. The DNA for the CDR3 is TGCGCCAGCAGCCAAGCTCACAGCACCTACGAGCAGTACTTC. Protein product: CASSQAHSTYEQYF.

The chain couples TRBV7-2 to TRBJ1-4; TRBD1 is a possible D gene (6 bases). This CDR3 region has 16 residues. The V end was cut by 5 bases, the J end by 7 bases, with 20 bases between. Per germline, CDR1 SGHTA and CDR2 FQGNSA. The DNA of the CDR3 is TGTGCCAGCAGCATCCGTTTGGGGGGGCAAGGTGAAAAACTGTTTTTT. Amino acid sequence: CASSIRLGGQGEKLFF.